The entry below gives a single T cell receptor (beta chain) sequence along with its context. This entry is derived from a study of T cell changes during pregnancy in multiple sclerosis. CDR3 length equals 19 residues. Trimming cost V 8 bases and J 0 bases; bases outside gene matches: 16. Profiled with immunoSEQ multiplex PCR; TCRdb holds only in-frame clones, not every one. The profile shows 20,000 to 30,000 clones, approximately 86% of them singletons. This sequence originates from a female donor in good health, enrolled as a control in a pregnancy study. The chain links TRBV6-7 to TRBJ2-2; 9 bases match TRBD1. TRBV6-7 falls under the ORF class, with uncertain function. The specimen was CD4+ T cells from peripheral blood mononuclear cells, collected in the second trimester of pregnancy. The DNA for the CDR3 is TGTGCCAGCGGAGTCGAACAGGGGGCGACGGTTCCGAACACCGGGGAGCTGTTTTTT. Protein: CASGVEQGATVPNTGELFF.